This T cell receptor (beta chain) was retrieved from a study of T cell repertoires in cytomegalovirus infection. V lost 7 bases and J lost 0; bases outside the gene matches: 6. This CDR3 region has 16 residues. CDR1 and CDR2 from the germline V gene are SGHTA and FQGNSA. This clonotype was seen more than once but under ten times. The target antigen is unknown. TCRdb reprocessed the reads with MiXCR, giving one entry per CDR3 protein. Here the sample spans 550,000 to 850,000 distinct CDR3 sequences, around a third being singletons. The material sequenced was cultured PBMCs, taken from culture after CMV antigen stimulation. This receptor was identified in a human donor in good health (CMV status not recorded). Some clones in this sample may be carry-over from other donors' samples. The V and J genes are TRBV7-2 and TRBJ2-4; 10 bases map to TRBD2. The CDR3 protein is CASKSRLAGAKNIQYF. In DNA form, the CDR3 reads TGTGCCAGCAAATCGAGACTAGCGGGAGCCAAAAACATTCAGTACTTC.